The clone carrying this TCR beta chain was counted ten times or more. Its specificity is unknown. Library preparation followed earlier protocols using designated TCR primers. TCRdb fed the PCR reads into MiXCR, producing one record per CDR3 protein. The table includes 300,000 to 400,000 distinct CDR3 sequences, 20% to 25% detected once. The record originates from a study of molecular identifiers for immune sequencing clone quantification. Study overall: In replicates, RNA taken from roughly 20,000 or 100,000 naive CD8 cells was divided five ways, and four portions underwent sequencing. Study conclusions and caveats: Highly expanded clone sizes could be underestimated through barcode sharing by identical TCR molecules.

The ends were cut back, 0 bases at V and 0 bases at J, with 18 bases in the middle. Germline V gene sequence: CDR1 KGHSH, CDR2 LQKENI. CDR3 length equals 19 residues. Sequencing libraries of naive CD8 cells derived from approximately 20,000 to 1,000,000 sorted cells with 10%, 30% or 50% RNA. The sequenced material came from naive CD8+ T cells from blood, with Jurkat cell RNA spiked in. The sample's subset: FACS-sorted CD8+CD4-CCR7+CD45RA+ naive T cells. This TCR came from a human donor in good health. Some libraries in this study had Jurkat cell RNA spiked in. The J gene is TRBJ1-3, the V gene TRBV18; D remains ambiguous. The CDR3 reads CASSPPIVTWTYSGNTIYF. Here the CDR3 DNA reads TGTGCCAGCTCACCACCGATAGTTACTTGGACCTACTCTGGAAACACCATATATTTT.